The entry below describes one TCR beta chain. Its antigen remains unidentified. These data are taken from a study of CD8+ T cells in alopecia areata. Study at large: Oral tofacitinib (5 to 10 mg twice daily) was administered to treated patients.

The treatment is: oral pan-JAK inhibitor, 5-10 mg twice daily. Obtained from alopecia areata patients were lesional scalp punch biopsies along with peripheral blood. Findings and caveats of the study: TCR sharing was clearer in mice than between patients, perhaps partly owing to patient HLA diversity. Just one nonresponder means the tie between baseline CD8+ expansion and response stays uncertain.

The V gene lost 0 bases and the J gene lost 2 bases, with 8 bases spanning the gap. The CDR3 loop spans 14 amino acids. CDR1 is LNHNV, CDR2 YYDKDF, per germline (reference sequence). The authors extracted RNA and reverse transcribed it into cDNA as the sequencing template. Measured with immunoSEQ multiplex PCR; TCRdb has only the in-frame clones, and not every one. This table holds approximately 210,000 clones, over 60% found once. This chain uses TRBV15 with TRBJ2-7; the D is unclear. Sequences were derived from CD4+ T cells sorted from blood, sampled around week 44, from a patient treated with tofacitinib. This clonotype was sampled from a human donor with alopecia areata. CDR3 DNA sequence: TGTGCCACCAGCAGAGATCACGGAGCCTACGAGCAGTACTTC. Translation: CATSRDHGAYEQYF. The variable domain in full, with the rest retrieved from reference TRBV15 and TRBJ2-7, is DAMVIQNPRYQVTQFGKPVTLSCSQTLNHNVMYWYQQKSSQAPKLLFHYYDKDFNNEADTPDNFQSRRPNTSFCFLDIRSPGLGDTAMYLCATSRDHGAYEQYFGPGTRLTVT.